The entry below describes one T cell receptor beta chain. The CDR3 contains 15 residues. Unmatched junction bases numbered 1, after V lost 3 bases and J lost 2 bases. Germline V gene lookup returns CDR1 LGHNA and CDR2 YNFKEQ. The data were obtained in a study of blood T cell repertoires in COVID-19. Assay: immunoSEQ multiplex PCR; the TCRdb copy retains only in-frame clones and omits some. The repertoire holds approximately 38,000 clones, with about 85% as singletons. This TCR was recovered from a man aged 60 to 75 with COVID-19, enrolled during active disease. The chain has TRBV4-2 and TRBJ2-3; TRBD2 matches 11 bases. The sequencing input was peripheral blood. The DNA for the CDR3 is TGTGCCAGCAGCCAGACTAGCGGGAACACAGATACGCAGTATTTT. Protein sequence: CASSQTSGNTDTQYF.